These T cell receptor beta chains were read from a single sample in a study of T cells in Graves' hyperthyroidism and ophthalmopathy. TCRdb reprocessed the multiplex PCR reads with MiXCR, giving one entry per CDR3 protein. The data show roughly 560,000 distinct CDR3 sequences, about 14% seen once. The specimen sequenced was blood. The receptors were gathered from a woman between 35 and 50 years old with Graves' ophthalmopathy. CDR3s include the opening cysteine and the closing phenylalanine or tryptophan. Fields, in order: CDR3 length, V gene, J gene, clone size, D gene, CDR3 DNA, CDR3 protein. The D gene is left open where the match is weak. Clone size is shown for a subset of rows, as once, few, many or a class of expanded clone.

>12|TRBV12-3/TRBV12-4|TRBJ1-2|.|.
TGTGCCACCACGACAGTATCGGGCGGCTACACCTTC
CATTTVSGGYTF
>14|TRBV28|TRBJ2-7|once|TRBD1
TGTGCCAGCAGTTCAGGACAGGGGTCGTTCGAGCAGTACTTC
CASSSGQGSFEQYF
>15|TRBV4-3|TRBJ1-2|few|.
TGCGCCAGCAGCCAAGATCACAATTATATCTATGGCTACACCTTC
CASSQDHNYIYGYTF
>15|TRBV7-2|TRBJ2-7|many|.
TGTGCCAGCAGCTTAAGTGGACAGATCTCCTACGAGCAGTACTTC
CASSLSGQISYEQYF
>12|TRBV28|TRBJ2-4|many|.
TGTGCCACTAAGGACGGGTTCGGCATTCAGTACTTC
CATKDGFGIQYF
>15|TRBV19|TRBJ1-5|many|.
TGTGCCAGTAGTAAGAGGGAGGAGTACAATCAGCCCCAGCATTTT
CASSKREEYNQPQHF
>16|TRBV3-1|TRBJ2-7|few|.
TGTGCCAGCAGCCAAGGCTTTCGACTAACGGGGTACGAGCAGTACTTC
CASSQGFRLTGYEQYF
>13|TRBV12-3/TRBV12-4|TRBJ1-5|.|.
TGTGCCAGCAGGAGGACGGTAACTCAGCCCCAGCATTTT
CASRRTVTQPQHF
>15|TRBV6-1|TRBJ2-7|.|TRBD1
TGTGCCAGCAGTGAACTATGGGACAGAGAGTACGAGCAGTACTTC
CASSELWDREYEQYF
>16|TRBV11-2|TRBJ1-5|.|.
TGTGCCAGCAGCTTAGTTGGGACAAGTAGCAATCAGCCCCAGCATTTT
CASSLVGTSSNQPQHF
>15|TRBV15|TRBJ2-6|many|TRBD1
TGTGCCACCAGCAGCAGGGGGCTTGGGGCCAACGTCCTGACTTTC
CATSSRGLGANVLTF
>15|TRBV7-2|TRBJ2-2|.|TRBD2
TGTGCCAGCATAATTGGCGGGAGTCTCTCCGGGGAGCTGTTTTTT
CASIIGGSLSGELFF
>19|TRBV7-3|TRBJ2-3|.|TRBD2
TGTGCCAGCAGCTTAAAGGAGCGGGAGGAAACCCTCCTCACAGATACGCAGTATTTT
CASSLKEREETLLTDTQYF
>15|TRBV7-9|TRBJ2-4|.|TRBD1
TGTGCCAGCAGCACAAACAGGGGGGCCAAAAACATTCAGTACTTC
CASSTNRGAKNIQYF
>13|TRBV30|TRBJ1-2|.|.
TGTGCCTGGAGTTATACAGGGAACTATGGCTACACCTTC
CAWSYTGNYGYTF
>15|TRBV5-1|TRBJ1-5|few|TRBD1
TGCGCCAGCAGCTTGGAGGGGGCTTTTAATCAGCCCCAGCATTTT
CASSLEGAFNQPQHF
>15|TRBV7-9|TRBJ2-7|.|.
TGTGCCAGCGCTTCTGGAGGGGGCATGTCCTACGAGCAGTACTTC
CASASGGGMSYEQYF
>14|TRBV7-8|TRBJ1-2|many|.
TGTGCCAGCAGCTTAGAACAGGCGTCCTATGGCTACACCTTC
CASSLEQASYGYTF
>12|TRBV10-3|TRBJ1-1|many|.
TGTGCCATCAGTGAAGGGCGCACTGAAGCTTTCTTT
CAISEGRTEAFF
>14|TRBV27|TRBJ2-7|many|.
TGTGCCAGCAGTTTATCGAGGGGTACCTACGAGCAGTACTTC
CASSLSRGTYEQYF
>13|TRBV27|TRBJ2-4|.|.
TGTGCCAGCAGTTTTTCCAGGGGAGACATTCAGTACTTC
CASSFSRGDIQYF
>16|TRBV5-5|TRBJ2-7|many|.
TGTGCCAGCAGCTTGGCCTTGCAGCCAAAAGCCTACGAGCAGTACTTC
CASSLALQPKAYEQYF
>14|TRBV28|TRBJ1-1|many|.
TGTGCCAGCAGCTTATTACGCGTGAACACTGAAGCTTTCTTT
CASSLLRVNTEAFF
>16|TRBV5-1|TRBJ2-2|.|TRBD2
TGCGCCAGCAGCTTGGGGACTAGCGGGAGTTCCGGGGAGCTGTTTTTT
CASSLGTSGSSGELFF
>15|TRBV7-3|TRBJ2-7|many|TRBD2
TGTGCCAGCAGCTTAAGCCCAGCGGGGGAGTACGAGCAGTACTTC
CASSLSPAGEYEQYF
>13|TRBV30|TRBJ1-5|.|.
TGTGCCTGGAGTGTACAGGTCAATCAGCCCCAGCATTTT
CAWSVQVNQPQHF
>16|TRBV6-2/TRBV6-3|TRBJ1-3|many|TRBD1
TGTGCCAGCAGAAGCGACAGGGCCGGCTCTGGAAACACCATATATTTT
CASRSDRAGSGNTIYF
>12|TRBV7-3|TRBJ2-5|.|.
TGTGCCAGCAGCTTGGTATCTGGGACCCAGTACTTC
CASSLVSGTQYF
>14|TRBV28|TRBJ1-2|many|.
TGTGCCAGCAGTCCAGGCGGGCCTTTCTATGGCTACACCTTC
CASSPGGPFYGYTF
>12|TRBV29-1|TRBJ2-7|many|TRBD1
TGCAGCGAGGGGACAGTCTACTACGAGCAGTACTTC
CSEGTVYYEQYF
>16|TRBV19|TRBJ2-7|many|TRBD2
TGTGCCAGTAGTATATCCCTAGCGGCAAGCTCCTACGAGCAGTACTTC
CASSISLAASSYEQYF
>13|TRBV5-1|TRBJ1-5|many|.
TGCGCCAGCAGCTCGGGGATGGGTCAGCCCCAGCATTTT
CASSSGMGQPQHF
>14|TRBV7-2|TRBJ2-7|.|.
TGTGCCAGCGACACGGGAGTGTTTCGAACCGAGCAGTACTTC
CASDTGVFRTEQYF
>13|TRBV2|TRBJ1-5|many|TRBD1
TGTGCCGGACAGGGAGAGGGCAATCAGCCCCAGCATTTT
CAGQGEGNQPQHF
>14|TRBV7-2|TRBJ2-5|.|.
TGTGCCAGCAGCTCGCCTACGGTGGCAGAGACCCAGTACTTC
CASSSPTVAETQYF
>15|TRBV7-2|TRBJ2-7|many|TRBD2
TGTGCCAGCAGCCCCGAGCGGGAGAGGGCCTACGAGCAGTACTTC
CASSPERERAYEQYF
>14|TRBV18|TRBJ1-5|few|.
TGTGCCAGCTCTCCCGGACTCAGCAATCAGCCCCAGCATTTT
CASSPGLSNQPQHF
>12|TRBV12-3/TRBV12-4|TRBJ1-5|many|.
TGTGCCACTACGGGGACCAATCAGCCCCAGCATTTT
CATTGTNQPQHF
>13|TRBV20-1|TRBJ2-5|many|.
TGCAGTGCCTCCAGCGGACCCCAAGAGACCCAGTACTTC
CSASSGPQETQYF
>19|TRBV7-8|TRBJ2-5|.|.
TGTGCCAGCAGCTCCAAGCGATGGGGGCAGAAAAGAGACCAAGAGACCCAGTACTTC
CASSSKRWGQKRDQETQYF
>12|TRBV2|TRBJ2-1|few|.
TGTGCCAGCAGTGGGGAGTACAATGAGCAGTTCTTC
CASSGEYNEQFF
>16|TRBV28|TRBJ2-4|many|.
TGTGCCAGCAGTCCGGAGGGAAGTGGGGCCAAAAACATTCAGTACTTC
CASSPEGSGAKNIQYF
>15|TRBV18|TRBJ2-3|.|.
TGTGCCAGCTCACGCACGACAGGGGAGGGAGATACGCAGTATTTT
CASSRTTGEGDTQYF
>18|TRBV28|TRBJ2-4|many|TRBD2
TGTGCCAGCACCCACGAGGGGACTAGCGGGAAATTTGGAAACATTCAGTACTTC
CASTHEGTSGKFGNIQYF
>18|TRBV28|TRBJ2-5|many|TRBD2
TGTGCCAGCAGTCCAACCCCCGCGGGACTAGCAGGGCAAGAGACCCAGTACTTC
CASSPTPAGLAGQETQYF
>14|TRBV20-1|TRBJ2-7|many|TRBD2
TGCAGTGCTAGAGATCCTAGCGGGAGAAAAAGGCAGTACTTC
CSARDPSGRKRQYF
>14|TRBV24-1|TRBJ2-2|many|.
TGTGCCACCAGTGATGCCTCCCTGGATGGGGAGCTGTTTTTT
CATSDASLDGELFF
>13|TRBV20-1|TRBJ1-2|many|.
TGCAGTGCTACACCTGGCGCCAACTATGGCTACACCTTC
CSATPGANYGYTF
>15|TRBV6-2/TRBV6-3|TRBJ2-7|many|TRBD2
TGTGCCAGCAGTTACTCGAGAGCGGGACCCTACGAGCAGTACTTC
CASSYSRAGPYEQYF
>14|TRBV2|TRBJ2-5|.|TRBD1
TGTGCCAGCAGGGGGACAGGGGTAGTAGAGACCCAGTACTTC
CASRGTGVVETQYF
>16|TRBV12-3/TRBV12-4|TRBJ2-7|many|.
TGTGCCAGCAGTTCCCCTCGGGGGACGAGCTCCTACGAGCAGTACTTC
CASSSPRGTSSYEQYF
>14|TRBV5-1|TRBJ1-1|.|TRBD1
TGCGCCAGCCGTCCCGGGACAGGAGAAACTGAAGCTTTCTTT
CASRPGTGETEAFF
>13|TRBV18|TRBJ1-5|many|TRBD1
TGTGCCAGTAGTAGGGGACAGGGACAGCCCCAGCATTTT
CASSRGQGQPQHF
>12|TRBV6-2/TRBV6-3|TRBJ2-5|.|TRBD1
TGTGCCAGCATCAGGGGGCAAGAGACCCAGTACTTC
CASIRGQETQYF